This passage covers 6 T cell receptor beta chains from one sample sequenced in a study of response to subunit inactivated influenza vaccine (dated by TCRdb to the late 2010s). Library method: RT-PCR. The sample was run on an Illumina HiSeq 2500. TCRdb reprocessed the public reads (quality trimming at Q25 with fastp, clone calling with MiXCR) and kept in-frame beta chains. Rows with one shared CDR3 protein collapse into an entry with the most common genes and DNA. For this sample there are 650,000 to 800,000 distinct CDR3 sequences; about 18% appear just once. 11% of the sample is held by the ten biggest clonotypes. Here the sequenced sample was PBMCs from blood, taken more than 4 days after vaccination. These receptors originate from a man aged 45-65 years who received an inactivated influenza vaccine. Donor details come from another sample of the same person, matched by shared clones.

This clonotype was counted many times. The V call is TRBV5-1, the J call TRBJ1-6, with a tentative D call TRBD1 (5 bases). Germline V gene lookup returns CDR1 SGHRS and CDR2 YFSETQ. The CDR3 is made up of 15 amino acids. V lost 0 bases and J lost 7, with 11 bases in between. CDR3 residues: CASSLALDINSPLHF. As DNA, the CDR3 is TGCGCCAGCAGCTTGGCCTTGGACATCAATTCACCCCTCCACTTT.

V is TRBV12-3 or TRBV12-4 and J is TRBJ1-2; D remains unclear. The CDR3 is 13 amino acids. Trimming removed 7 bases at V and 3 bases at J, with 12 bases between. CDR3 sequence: CASKKSRDYGYTF. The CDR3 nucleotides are TGTGCCAGCAAAAAATCTAGGGACTATGGCTACACCTTC.

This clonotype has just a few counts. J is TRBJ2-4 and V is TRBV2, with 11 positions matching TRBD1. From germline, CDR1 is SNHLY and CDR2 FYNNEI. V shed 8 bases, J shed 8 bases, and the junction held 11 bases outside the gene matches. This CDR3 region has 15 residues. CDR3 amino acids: CASFRTGGFEDIQYF. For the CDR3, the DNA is TGTGCCAGCTTCCGGACAGGGGGCTTCGAAGACATTCAGTACTTC.

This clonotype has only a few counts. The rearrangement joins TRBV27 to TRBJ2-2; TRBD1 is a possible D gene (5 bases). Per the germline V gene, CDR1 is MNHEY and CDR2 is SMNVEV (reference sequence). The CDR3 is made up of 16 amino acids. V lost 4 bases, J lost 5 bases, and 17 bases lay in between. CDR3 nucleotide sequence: TGTGCCAGCAGTTCCCCTCGGGCAGGGTCGACCGGGGAGCTGTTTTTT. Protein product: CASSSPRAGSTGELFF.

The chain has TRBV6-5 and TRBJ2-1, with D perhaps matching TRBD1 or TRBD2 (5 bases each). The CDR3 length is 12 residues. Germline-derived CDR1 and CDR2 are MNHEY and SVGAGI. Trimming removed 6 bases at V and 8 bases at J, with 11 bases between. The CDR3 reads CASSDGTHEQFF. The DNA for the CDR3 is TGTGCCAGCAGCGACGGGACGCATGAGCAGTTCTTC.

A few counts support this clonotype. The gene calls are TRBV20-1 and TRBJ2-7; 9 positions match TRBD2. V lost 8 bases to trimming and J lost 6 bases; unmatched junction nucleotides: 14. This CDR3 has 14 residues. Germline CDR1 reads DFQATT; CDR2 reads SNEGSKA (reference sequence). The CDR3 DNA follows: TGCAGTTCCACTCGGGGTAGCGGGAGTCTCGAGCAGTACTTC. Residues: CSSTRGSGSLEQYF.